This TCR beta chain was captured by sequencing in a study of low-dose radiotherapy and immunotherapy resistance in tumors. Study in general: Treatment included intravenous cyclophosphamide dosed at 200 mg/m2 every two weeks, one day before radiation and immunotherapy. Oral administration of aspirin 300 mg daily occurred for four cycles, commencing at cycle 1 day 1.

At least ten counts were recorded for this clonotype. The V gene's germline CDR1 is SGHTA and CDR2 FQGNSA. The CDR3 runs 16 residues. The junction had 4 bases not matched to a gene; V was cut back by 0 bases and J by 2 bases. The time point here: before trial treatment. Each donor was administered nivolumab, ipilimumab, aspirin, low-dose cyclophosphamide and low-dose radiotherapy. Patients qualified if they had advanced solid tumors that lacked tumor-infiltrating lymphocytes. Primers targeting TRAV and TRBV primed first-strand cDNA, covering alpha and beta chains. TCR amplification used 15 to 20 PCR cycles, a constant-region primer and a V-primer adapter. TCRdb re-called the reads with MiXCR, one entry per CDR3 protein. The repertoire holds 85,000 to 100,000 distinct CDR3 sequences, with more than 7.5% as singletons.

V usage is TRBV7-2 and J usage is TRBJ2-4; 7 bases agree with TRBD1. The clonotype was recovered from a male donor with prostate cancer. The sequencing here drew on PBMCs, taken before treatment. The CDR3 DNA sequence: TGTGCCAGCAGCTTAGCAGACAGGGTGTCCAAAAACATTCAGTACTTC. This codes for CASSLADRVSKNIQYF. The variable domain in full, with the rest retrieved from reference TRBV7-2 and TRBJ2-4, is GAGVSQSPSNKVTEKGKDVELRCDPISGHTALYWYRQSLGQGLEFLIYFQGNSAPDKSGLPSDRFSAERTGGSVSTLTIQRTQQEDSAVYLCASSLADRVSKNIQYFGAGTRLSVL.